This T cell receptor (beta chain) is drawn from a study of blood T cells in healthy people across ages. Findings and caveats of the study: Age brought a roughly linear fall in TCR beta diversity measured per million T cells. Total diversity from one million sequenced T cells was likely underestimated. No conclusive comparison of naive versus antigen-experienced cells was possible with unsorted PBMCs.

CDR3 length equals 15 residues. Germline values: CDR1 SGHTA, CDR2 FQGNSA. The V segment lost 5 bases and the J segment 2 bases; nucleotides outside the gene matches: 6. A few counts support this clonotype. What it binds is not known. Primed by a sample-barcoded 5' primer and a J-beta primer mix, a second PCR proceeded for roughly 7 to 11 cycles. MiXCR, applied by TCRdb to the 5' RACE reads, yields one record per CDR3 protein. The table has about 830,000 distinct CDR3 sequences, 55% to 75% seen once. Samples each yielded at least 5 micrograms of total RNA. This chain uses TRBV7-2 with TRBJ2-7, with 10 bases that match TRBD2. The sequence was obtained from a man under 40 in good health. The sequenced sample was blood. In DNA, the CDR3 is TGTGCCAGCAGCCGGTCTAGCGGGAGCACCTACGAGCAGTACTTC. It codes for CASSRSSGSTYEQYF.